The next 31 T cell receptor beta chains were all read from a single sample in a study of cytomegalovirus exposure and HLA in healthy donors. Assay used: immunoSEQ multiplex PCR; TCRdb lists only in-frame clones, some missing. The sample records under 200,000 clones, nearly 90% being singletons. Specimen: PBMCs. The source is a man aged 18 to 29 in good health and CMV-seropositive.

A single count supports this clone. The V gene is TRBV18, the J gene TRBJ2-7, with 10 positions matching TRBD1. The germline gives CDR1 KGHSH, CDR2 LQKENI. The CDR3 is 14 residues long. V shed 2 bases and J 5 bases; nucleotides not matched to a gene: 3. CDR3 DNA: TGTGCCAGCTCACCAGGGACAGGGGCGAACGAGCAGTACTTC. Translated, it gives CASSPGTGANEQYF.

The chain employs TRBV11-2 and TRBJ2-1, with a possible D match to TRBD2 (5 bases). V gave up 1 base and J gave up 4 bases, with 11 bases separating them. CDR1 and CDR2 (germline): SGHAT, FQNNGV. CDR3 length: 15 residues. CDR3 protein: CASSLGSEGYNEQFF. The CDR3 DNA sequence: TGTGCCAGCAGCTTAGGAAGTGAGGGTTACAATGAGCAGTTCTTC. Full variable domain (remainder filled in from reference TRBV11-2 and TRBJ2-1): EAGVAQSPRYKIIEKRQSVAFWCNPISGHATLYWYQQILGQGPKLLIQFQNNGVVDDSQLPKDRFSAERLKGVDSTLKIQPAKLEDSAVYLCASSLGSEGYNEQFFGPGTRLTVL.

This sequence joins TRBV11-1 and TRBJ2-7, with 12 bases that match TRBD1. J lost 5 bases, V lost 5 bases, and 7 bases had no gene match. This CDR3 contains 15 residues. Germline V gene lookup returns CDR1 SGHAT and CDR2 FQDESV (reference sequence). CDR3 region: CASSPPGTGGHEQYF. In DNA form, the CDR3 reads TGTGCCAGCAGCCCCCCCGGGACAGGGGGCCACGAGCAGTACTTC.

This sequence joins TRBV18 and TRBJ1-4; D ambiguous. This CDR3 has 13 residues. Trimming took 0 bases from V and 7 from J, leaving 6 bases between them. The germline CDR1 and CDR2 sequences are KGHSH and LQKENI. The CDR3 spells CASSPPSGEKLFF. CDR3 sequence (DNA): TGTGCCAGCTCACCACCTTCGGGTGAAAAACTGTTTTTT.

The chain employs TRBV6-1 and TRBJ2-1, with 7 nucleotides matching TRBD2. Per the germline V gene, CDR1 is MNHNS and CDR2 is SASEGT. CDR3 size: 15 residues. V was clipped by 1 base and J by 6 bases; unmatched bases: 6. The CDR3 DNA follows: TGTGCCAGCAGTGAAGTGGGCGGGAGCCCCAATGAGCAGTTCTTC. It translates to CASSEVGGSPNEQFF.

This chain connects TRBV28 to TRBJ1-4; tentative D call: TRBD1 (6 bases). The V gene lost 7 bases and the J gene lost 4 bases, with 16 bases spanning the gap. This CDR3 comprises 15 residues. CDR1 MDHEN and CDR2 SYDVKM come from the germline V gene. CDR3 in amino acids: CASTSPGQSNEKLFF. CDR3 in DNA: TGTGCCAGCACTTCTCCGGGACAAAGTAATGAAAAACTGTTTTTT.

This chain connects TRBV2 to TRBJ2-7, with 7 bases aligning to TRBD1. Germline values: CDR1 SNHLY, CDR2 FYNNEI. The CDR3 length is 13 residues. V lost 8 bases and J lost 5; bases outside the gene matches: 9. CDR3 residues: CASSPQGFHEQYF. CDR3 DNA: TGTGCCAGCTCCCCACAGGGGTTTCACGAGCAGTACTTC.

The genes are TRBV9 and TRBJ2-2; 7 bases are a match to TRBD1. This CDR3 region has 15 residues. After removal of 3 bases from V and 2 bases from J, the junction contained 4 bases not matched to a gene. Germline V gene data show CDR1 as SGDLS and CDR2 as YYNGEE. In nucleotides, the CDR3 is TGTGCCAGCAGCGCGGGACAGCATAACACCGGGGAGCTGTTTTTT. Its protein is CASSAGQHNTGELFF.

J is TRBJ1-2 and V is TRBV5-1; D perhaps matches TRBD1 (5 bases). The V gene lost 4 bases and the J gene lost 2 bases, with 9 bases spanning the gap. The CDR3 sequence is 13 residues long. Germline V gene sequence: CDR1 SGHRS, CDR2 YFSETQ. CDR3 DNA sequence: TGCGCCAGCAGCACGGAGGGGAACTATGGCTACACCTTC. Translation gives CASSTEGNYGYTF.

The chain employs TRBV27 and TRBJ2-3; D is perhaps TRBD1 (6 bases). Germline CDR1 reads MNHEY; CDR2 reads SMNVEV (reference sequence). With 2 bases removed from V and 3 bases from J, the gap between germline ends came to 12 bases. CDR3 size: 15 residues. This CDR3 reads CASSLTTGRTDTQYF. CDR3 nucleotides: TGTGCCAGCAGTTTAACCACAGGGAGAACAGATACGCAGTATTTT.

The V and J genes are TRBV29-1 and TRBJ2-1, with 11 bases identical to TRBD2. Germline V CDR1 and CDR2: SQVTM, ANQGSEA. J was trimmed by 6 bases and V by 8 bases; bases with no gene match: 6. The CDR3 contains 13 residues. The CDR3 reads CSFRLAGSNEQFF. Written as DNA, the CDR3 is TGCAGCTTTAGACTAGCGGGATCCAATGAGCAGTTCTTC.

V is TRBV10-3 and J is TRBJ2-3, with 7 bases that match TRBD2. Per the germline V gene, CDR1 is ENHRY and CDR2 is SYGVKD. J gave up 1 base and V 0 bases, and 4 bases lay outside the gene matches. The CDR3 has 16 amino acids. This CDR3 is CAISESVGGRTDTQYF. The DNA of the CDR3 is TGTGCCATCAGTGAGTCTGTGGGAGGGCGCACAGATACGCAGTATTTT.

The chain uses TRBV5-1 and TRBJ2-7, with TRBD2 as a possible D gene (6 bases). Trimming took 2 bases from V and 4 from J, leaving 16 bases between them. The CDR3 consists of 15 residues. The germline gives CDR1 SGHRS, CDR2 YFSETQ. CDR3 DNA: TGCGCCAGCAGCTTCCGGGACGCAGGAGGGTACGAGCAGTACTTC. Its translation: CASSFRDAGGYEQYF. The whole variable domain, remainder taken from reference TRBV5-1 and TRBJ2-7, is KAGVTQTPRYLIKTRGQQVTLSCSPISGHRSVSWYQQTPGQGLQFLFEYFSETQRNKGNFPGRFSGRQFSNSRSEMNVSTLELGDSALYLCASSFRDAGGYEQYFGPGTRLTVT.

As to this clone: An end of the junction differs from the germline gene, which may be a read error. This rearrangement joins TRBV19 to TRBJ2-7; 11 bases map to TRBD1. The CDR3 length is 12 residues. From germline, CDR1 is LNHDA and CDR2 SQIVND (reference sequence). DNA of the CDR3: TGTGCCAGTAGTGTCGGGACAGGGGGAGTCAACTTC. It encodes CASSVGTGGVNF.

V is TRBV7-3 and J is TRBJ2-1; D perhaps matches TRBD1 (6 bases). V was trimmed by 5 bases and J by 3 bases, leaving 11 bases between them. There are 14 residues in the CDR3. Germline CDR1 is SGHTA and CDR2 is FQGTGA. CDR3 sequence: CASSLQGSYNEQFF. The CDR3 nucleotides are TGTGCCAGCAGCCTACAGGGTAGCTACAATGAGCAGTTCTTC.

The CDR3 bases are TGTGCCAGCAGTGAAATTCAGGGTTGGAGCAATCAGCCCCAGCATTTT. The encoded protein is CASSEIQGWSNQPQHF. The chain has TRBV6-1 and TRBJ1-5; tentative D call: TRBD1 (5 bases). Trimming removed 2 bases at V and 1 base at J, with 12 bases between. Looked up from germline, CDR1 is MNHNS and CDR2 is SASEGT. The CDR3 sequence is 16 residues long.

The chain uses TRBV10-3 and TRBJ2-1, with 11 bases fitting TRBD2. Looked up from germline, CDR1 is ENHRY and CDR2 is SYGVKD. Trimming removed 4 bases from V and 4 bases from J; junction bases left unmatched: 6. This CDR3 spans 16 amino acids. CDR3 protein: CAISGVGTSGYNEQFF. CDR3 in DNA: TGTGCCATCAGTGGGGTTGGGACTAGCGGATACAATGAGCAGTTCTTC.

V gene TRBV7-9 combines with J gene TRBJ2-5, with a tentative D call TRBD2 (7 bases). V was shortened by 11 bases and J by 4 bases, with 23 bases between the two germline ends. Germline V lookup: CDR1 SEHNR, CDR2 FQNEAQ (reference sequence). The CDR3 spans 15 residues. CDR3 coding DNA: TGTGCCGCTTCTCCCAATAACGGGGGGCGAGAGACCCAGTACTTC. It yields the protein CAASPNNGGRETQYF.

This clone was seen only once. This chain uses TRBV7-3 with TRBJ2-1; TRBD2 matches 8 bases. Germline V gene lookup returns CDR1 SGHTA and CDR2 FQGTGA. The CDR3 is 15 amino acids. With 8 bases clipped from V and 8 bases from J, the junction kept 14 bases outside the gene matches. CDR3 nucleotide sequence: TGTGCCAGCCGCCGTGACGGGAGGGCCTGGGATGAGCAGTTCTTC. Residues: CASRRDGRAWDEQFF.

Points on this clone: One junction end disagrees with the germline gene, perhaps due to a read error. V is TRBV5-4 and J is TRBJ2-1; D ambiguous. The CDR3 spans 11 residues. Germline-derived CDR1 and CDR2 are SGHNT and YYREEE (reference sequence). CDR3 in DNA: TGTGCCAGCAGCACCTATAATGAGCAGTTCTTC. It codes for CASSTYNEQFF.

The V gene is TRBV15, the J gene TRBJ2-1, with TRBD1 identical over 10 bases. Germline lookup yields CDR1 LNHNV and CDR2 YYDKDF (reference sequence). This CDR3 is 18 amino acids long. V shed 0 bases and J 6 bases; nucleotides not matched to a gene: 11. The CDR3 sequence is CATSRDNLFGQGGNEQFF. CDR3 DNA: TGTGCCACCAGCAGAGATAATCTATTTGGACAGGGGGGCAATGAGCAGTTCTTC.

V is TRBV7-9 and J is TRBJ1-2; maybe TRBD1 (6 bases). CDR1 and CDR2 (germline): SEHNR, FQNEAQ (reference sequence). V lost 2 bases to trimming and J lost 4 bases, with 14 bases between them. CDR3 length equals 15 residues. The CDR3 loop reads CASSLYPGELYGYTF. Here the CDR3 DNA reads TGTGCCAGCAGCTTATACCCAGGGGAACTCTATGGCTACACCTTC.

The rearrangement links TRBV2 to TRBJ1-4, with TRBD1 as a possible D gene (6 bases). Trimming shortened V by 4 bases and J by 0 bases, and 12 bases separated the two germline ends. The germline gives CDR1 SNHLY, CDR2 FYNNEI. The CDR3 totals 16 residues. CDR3 in DNA: TGTGCCAGCAGTGGCAGGGGAGGGGCAACTAATGAAAAACTGTTTTTT. As protein: CASSGRGGATNEKLFF.

This chain uses TRBV6-5 with TRBJ1-2; 7 bases line up with TRBD1. Germline V gene data show CDR1 as MNHEY and CDR2 as SVGAGI. Unmatched junction bases numbered 9, after V lost 11 bases and J lost 3 bases. The CDR3 extends over 13 amino acids. CDR3 nucleotides: TGTGCCTGCAAGACAGGGTCCGACTATGGCTACACCTTC. Encoded protein: CACKTGSDYGYTF.

This clone has only a few counts. The chain carries TRBV2 and TRBJ2-7; tentative D call: TRBD2 (5 bases). V dropped 4 bases and J dropped 9 bases, with 10 bases sitting between them. Germline CDR1 is SNHLY and CDR2 is FYNNEI. The CDR3 is 11 residues long. Here the CDR3 reads CASSAAEGQYF. DNA of the CDR3: TGTGCCAGCAGTGCGGCAGAGGGGCAGTACTTC.

This chain links TRBV2 with TRBJ1-2; tentative D call: TRBD1 (5 bases). Germline V CDR1 and CDR2: SNHLY, FYNNEI. The CDR3 spans 15 residues. V shed 4 bases and J shed 4 bases, with 16 bases lying between them. The CDR3 nucleotides are TGTGCCAGCAGTGTTAGCACCAGGGTCTCCTATGGCTACACCTTC. Encoded protein: CASSVSTRVSYGYTF.

The genes are TRBV5-5 and TRBJ2-3; 11 nucleotides agree with TRBD2. The germline V gene has CDR1 SGHKS and CDR2 YYEKEE (reference sequence). The CDR3 has 17 residues. The V segment lost 0 bases and the J segment 3 bases; nucleotides outside the gene matches: 6. The CDR3 protein is CASSLALLAGGTDTQYF. The CDR3 coding sequence is TGTGCCAGCAGCTTGGCCCTTCTAGCGGGAGGAACAGATACGCAGTATTTT.

J is TRBJ1-2 and V is TRBV15, with D possibly being TRBD1 (5 bases). In germline, CDR1 is LNHNV, CDR2 YYDKDF (reference sequence). Trimming removed 3 bases from V and 8 bases from J, with 19 bases in between. The CDR3 extends over 15 amino acids. In DNA, the CDR3 is TGTGCCACCAGCAGTTCCATTTCAGGGTATCGGGGCTACACCTTC. Translation gives CATSSSISGYRGYTF.

The V gene is TRBV2, the J gene TRBJ1-1, with 7 bases that match TRBD1. V was clipped by 7 bases and J by 1 base; unmatched bases: 9. The CDR3 loop spans 15 amino acids. CDR1 is SNHLY, CDR2 FYNNEI, per germline. CDR3 residues: CASIGGPLKNTEAFF. The CDR3 DNA follows: TGTGCCAGCATAGGGGGCCCCCTCAAGAACACTGAAGCTTTCTTT.

The chain couples TRBV4-1 to TRBJ2-3, with D possibly being TRBD2 (5 bases). The CDR3 has 17 residues. V shed 3 bases and J shed 4 bases, with 20 bases lying between them. Germline V lookup: CDR1 MGHRA, CDR2 YSYEKL. CDR3 in amino acids: CASSHTHEGEGADTQYF. CDR3 nucleotide sequence: TGCGCCAGCAGCCACACCCATGAGGGAGAGGGCGCAGATACGCAGTATTTT.

The chain couples TRBV7-8 to TRBJ2-5, with a weak D call TRBD2 (5 bases). V lost 5 bases to trimming and J lost 3 bases, with 13 bases between them. The CDR3 runs 14 residues. The germline V gene encodes CDR1 SGHVS and CDR2 FQNEAQ. CDR3: CASSPPGLEETQYF. The CDR3 DNA is TGTGCCAGCAGCCCACCGGGATTGGAAGAGACCCAGTACTTC. The variable domain in full, with the rest retrieved from reference TRBV7-8 and TRBJ2-5, is GAGVSQSPRYKVAKRGQDVALRCDPISGHVSLFWYQQALGQGPEFLTYFQNEAQLDKSGLPSDRFFAERPEGSVSTLKIQRTQQEDSAVYLCASSPPGLEETQYFGPGTRLLVL.